This T cell receptor beta chain was found in a study of control samples from healthy donors and cancer patients. Clones were sequenced by immunoSEQ multiplex PCR, and TCRdb holds only the in-frame ones, with some missing. The sample includes around 150,000 clones, 70% to 90% of them seen just once. This clone has a single count. The CDR3 is made up of 13 amino acids. The V end lost 3 bases, the J end lost 6 bases, and 11 bases lay between the germline ends. Germline lookup yields CDR1 SGHNT and CDR2 YENEEA. This chain links TRBV11-3 with TRBJ1-1; no clear D gene. The specimen was blood. The TCR sequence derives from a man aged 25 to 45 in good health. CDR3: CASSFTASSEAFF. For the CDR3, the DNA is TGTGCCAGCAGCTTCACGGCTTCATCTGAAGCTTTCTTT.